A selection of T cell receptor beta chains follows, all from one sample in a study of human T cells and chemical hapten exposure. TCRdb recomputed calls from the RACE reads with MiXCR, one row per CDR3 protein. The profile covers 300,000 to 450,000 distinct CDR3 sequences, with 5% to 6.5% appearing a single time and 2% to 3% taken by the ten largest. The source was whole blood, collected in connection with sensitization to the hapten diphenylcyclopropenone (DPC). The receptors here all came from a woman in her 50s with alopecia areata. Some clones in this sample may be carry-over from other donors' samples. CDR3s leave out the opening cysteine and the closing phenylalanine or tryptophan. A D gene is named only where the DNA matches it firmly.

CDR3 length: 18; V gene: TRBV7-2; D gene: TRBD2; CDR3 protein: ASSLRFRGAGGGPTDTQY
CDR3 length: 16; V gene: TRBV15; D gene: TRBD1; CDR3 protein: ATSSTGASLSGANVLT
CDR3 length: 14; V gene: TRBV6-2/TRBV6-3; D gene: TRBD2; CDR3 protein: ASSFWTSGRQKTQY
CDR3 length: 11; V gene: TRBV7-6; D gene: TRBD2; CDR3 protein: ASSVLGAGGKY
CDR3 length: 13; V gene: TRBV7-9; D gene: TRBD1; CDR3 protein: ASSPSGGPKNIQY
CDR3 length: 11; V gene: TRBV12-5; D gene: TRBD1; CDR3 protein: ASAGQPNSPLH
CDR3 length: 9; V gene: TRBV10-3; D gene: NA; CDR3 protein: AITGGIGYT
CDR3 length: 11; V gene: TRBV5-1; D gene: NA; CDR3 protein: ASSILAQETQY
CDR3 length: 13; V gene: TRBV2; D gene: NA; CDR3 protein: ASSSGAGGANVLT
CDR3 length: 13; V gene: TRBV9; D gene: TRBD2; CDR3 protein: ASSGSGGNTGELF
CDR3 length: 15; V gene: TRBV28; D gene: TRBD1; CDR3 protein: ASTPGQALSGANVLT
CDR3 length: 15; V gene: TRBV14; D gene: NA; CDR3 protein: ASSQVQRDLMNTEAF
CDR3 length: 9; V gene: TRBV29-1; D gene: NA; CDR3 protein: SVSRGTEAF
CDR3 length: 13; V gene: TRBV7-9; D gene: TRBD1; CDR3 protein: ASSLAGTGGSEQY
CDR3 length: 10; V gene: TRBV7-2; D gene: NA; CDR3 protein: ASSPNGNTQY
CDR3 length: 11; V gene: TRBV5-1; D gene: NA; CDR3 protein: ASSRGHSGEQY
CDR3 length: 10; V gene: TRBV20-1; D gene: NA; CDR3 protein: SARDPPDTQY
CDR3 length: 12; V gene: TRBV7-8; D gene: NA; CDR3 protein: ASSKTAVNQPQH
CDR3 length: 10; V gene: TRBV3-1; D gene: NA; CDR3 protein: ASSQEGAEQY
CDR3 length: 9; V gene: TRBV29-1; D gene: NA; CDR3 protein: SVAGYTEAF
CDR3 length: 12; V gene: TRBV20-1; D gene: NA; CDR3 protein: SARDMGRAYEQY
CDR3 length: 11; V gene: TRBV29-1; D gene: NA; CDR3 protein: SVRLELTGAQY
CDR3 length: 11; V gene: TRBV2; D gene: NA; CDR3 protein: ASSGRGTGELF
CDR3 length: 13; V gene: TRBV7-9; D gene: NA; CDR3 protein: ASSLDAGPTDTQY
CDR3 length: 10; V gene: TRBV7-9; D gene: NA; CDR3 protein: ASSLGLEKEY
CDR3 length: 12; V gene: TRBV27; D gene: TRBD2; CDR3 protein: ASSGFGGEKTQY
CDR3 length: 12; V gene: TRBV6-5; D gene: NA; CDR3 protein: ASSYQRHRNEQY
CDR3 length: 14; V gene: TRBV29-1; D gene: NA; CDR3 protein: SVEEETGPLHYGYT
CDR3 length: 13; V gene: TRBV28; D gene: TRBD2; CDR3 protein: ASGFRLAGADTQY
CDR3 length: 12; V gene: TRBV5-1; D gene: NA; CDR3 protein: ASSTGTRYNEQF
CDR3 length: 12; V gene: TRBV28; D gene: TRBD1; CDR3 protein: ASSFDRGNQPQH
CDR3 length: 16; V gene: TRBV3-1; D gene: TRBD2; CDR3 protein: ASSQGLFSGRIMDEQF
CDR3 length: 14; V gene: TRBV20-1; D gene: TRBD1; CDR3 protein: SARVRGRGLGTEAF
CDR3 length: 14; V gene: TRBV27; D gene: NA; CDR3 protein: ASSLPPGRRGTEAF
CDR3 length: 14; V gene: TRBV6-2/TRBV6-3; D gene: TRBD2; CDR3 protein: AVGHRGTSGSDEQF
CDR3 length: 13; V gene: TRBV28; D gene: TRBD1; CDR3 protein: ASSFDRSTGSEQY
CDR3 length: 11; V gene: TRBV29-1; D gene: NA; CDR3 protein: SVSTRGRTEAF